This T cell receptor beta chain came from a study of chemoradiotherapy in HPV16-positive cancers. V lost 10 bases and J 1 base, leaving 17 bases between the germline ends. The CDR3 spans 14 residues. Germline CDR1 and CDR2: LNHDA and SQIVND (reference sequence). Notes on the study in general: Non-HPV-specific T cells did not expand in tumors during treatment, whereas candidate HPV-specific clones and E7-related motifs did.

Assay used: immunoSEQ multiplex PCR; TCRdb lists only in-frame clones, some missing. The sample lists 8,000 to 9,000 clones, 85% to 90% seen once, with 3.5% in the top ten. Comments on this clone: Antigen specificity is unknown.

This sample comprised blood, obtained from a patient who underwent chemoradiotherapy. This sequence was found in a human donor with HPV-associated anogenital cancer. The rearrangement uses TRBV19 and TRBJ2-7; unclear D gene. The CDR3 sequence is CATGWSYLSYEQYF. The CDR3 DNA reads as TGTGCCACGGGTTGGAGCTACCTATCCTACGAGCAGTACTTC. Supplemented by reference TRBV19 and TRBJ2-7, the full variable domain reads DGGITQSPKYLFRKEGQNVTLSCEQNLNHDAMYWYRQDPGQGLRLIYYSQIVNDFQKGDIAEGYSVSREKKESFPLTVTSAQKNPTAFYLCATGWSYLSYEQYFGPGTRLTVT.